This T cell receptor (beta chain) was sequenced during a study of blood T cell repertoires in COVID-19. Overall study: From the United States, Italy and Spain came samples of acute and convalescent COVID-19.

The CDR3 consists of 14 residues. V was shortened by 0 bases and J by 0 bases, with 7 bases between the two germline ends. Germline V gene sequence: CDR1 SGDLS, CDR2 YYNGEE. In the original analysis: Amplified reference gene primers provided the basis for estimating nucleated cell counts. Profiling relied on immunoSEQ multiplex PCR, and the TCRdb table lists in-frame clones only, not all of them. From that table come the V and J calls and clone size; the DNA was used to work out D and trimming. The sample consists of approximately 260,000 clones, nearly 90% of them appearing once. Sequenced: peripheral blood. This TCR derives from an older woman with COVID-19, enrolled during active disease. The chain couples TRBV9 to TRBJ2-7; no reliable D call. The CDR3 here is CASSVADDSYEQYF. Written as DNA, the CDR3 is TGTGCCAGCAGCGTAGCAGATGACTCCTACGAGCAGTACTTC.